This TCR beta chain appears in the sequencing data of a study of CD4 T cells in relation to SARS-CoV-2 and coronaviruses. Whole-study context: Convalescent patients had median age roughly 37 years, range roughly 21 to 75. Study-level points and caveats: Memory recall responses, not primary responses primed in culture, are what the assay detects.

Measured with immunoSEQ multiplex PCR; TCRdb has only the in-frame clones, and not every one. The sample contains about 31,000 clones, roughly 82% of which appear only once. For around 11 days, some 9.7 x 10^4 sorted CD4+ cells grew with T cell-depleted PBMCs and CEF. From germline, CDR1 is LNHDA and CDR2 SQIVND (reference sequence). The CDR3 contains 15 residues. Trimming took off 4 bases at V and 4 bases at J, with 14 bases between the two ends. A word on this clone: Its antigen is not identified.

The V call is TRBV19, the J call TRBJ2-1; possible D gene TRBD2, 6 bases. This receptor was identified in an adult with COVID-19. The sequenced sample was memory CD4+ T cells from PBMCs, cultured in vitro. CDR3: CASSNPGLLYNEQFF. The CDR3 nucleotides read TGTGCCAGTAGTAACCCGGGACTGCTATACAATGAGCAGTTCTTC. Full variable domain (rest looked up from reference TRBV19 and TRBJ2-1): DGGITQSPKYLFRKEGQNVTLSCEQNLNHDAMYWYRQDPGQGLRLIYYSQIVNDFQKGDIAEGYSVSREKKESFPLTVTSAQKNPTAFYLCASSNPGLLYNEQFFGPGTRLTVL.